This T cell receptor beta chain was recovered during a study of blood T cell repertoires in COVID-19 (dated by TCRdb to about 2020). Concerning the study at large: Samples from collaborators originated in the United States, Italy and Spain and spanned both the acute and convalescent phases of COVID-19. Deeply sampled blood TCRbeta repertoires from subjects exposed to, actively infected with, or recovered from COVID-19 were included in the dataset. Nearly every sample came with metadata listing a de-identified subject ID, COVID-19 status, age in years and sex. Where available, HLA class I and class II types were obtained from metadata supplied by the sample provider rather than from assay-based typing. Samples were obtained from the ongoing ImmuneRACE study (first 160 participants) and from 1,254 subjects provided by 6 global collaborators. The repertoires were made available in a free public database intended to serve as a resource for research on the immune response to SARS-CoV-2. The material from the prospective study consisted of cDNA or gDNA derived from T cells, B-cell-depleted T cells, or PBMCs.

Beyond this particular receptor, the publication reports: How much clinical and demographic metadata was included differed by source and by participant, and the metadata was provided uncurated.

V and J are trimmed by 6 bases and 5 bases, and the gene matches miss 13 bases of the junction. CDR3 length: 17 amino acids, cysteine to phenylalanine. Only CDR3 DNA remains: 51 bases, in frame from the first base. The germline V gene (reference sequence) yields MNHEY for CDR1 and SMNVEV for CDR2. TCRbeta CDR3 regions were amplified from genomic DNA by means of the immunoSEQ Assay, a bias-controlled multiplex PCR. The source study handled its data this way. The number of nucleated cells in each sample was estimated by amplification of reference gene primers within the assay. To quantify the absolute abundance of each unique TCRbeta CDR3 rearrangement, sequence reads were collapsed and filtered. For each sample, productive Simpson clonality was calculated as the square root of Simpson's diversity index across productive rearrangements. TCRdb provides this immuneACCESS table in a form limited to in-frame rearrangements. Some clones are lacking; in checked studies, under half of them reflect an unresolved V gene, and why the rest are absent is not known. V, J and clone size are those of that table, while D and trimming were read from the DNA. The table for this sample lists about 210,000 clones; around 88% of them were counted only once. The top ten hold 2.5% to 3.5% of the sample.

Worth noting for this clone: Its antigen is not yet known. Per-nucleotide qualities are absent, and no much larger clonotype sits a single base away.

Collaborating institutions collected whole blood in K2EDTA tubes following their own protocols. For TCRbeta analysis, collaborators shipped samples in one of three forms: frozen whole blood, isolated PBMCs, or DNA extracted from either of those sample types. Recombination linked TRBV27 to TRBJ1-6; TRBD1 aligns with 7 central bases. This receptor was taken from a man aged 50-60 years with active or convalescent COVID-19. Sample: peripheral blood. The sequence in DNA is TGTGCCAGCAGCCAACAGGGGCGGGTGGGTAATAATTCACCCCTCCACTTT. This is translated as CASSQQGRVGNNSPLHF.